What follows are 13 T cell receptor beta chains derived from one specimen sequenced in a study of control samples from healthy donors and cancer patients. The method was immunoSEQ multiplex PCR; TCRdb's version includes in-frame clones alone and lacks a portion of them. The profile shows approximately 50,000 clones, 90% to 95% of them singletons. Sequenced input: blood. These receptors were obtained from a man in his thirties or forties in good health.

This rearrangement joins TRBV15 to TRBJ2-5; 12 bases are shared with TRBD1. J was trimmed by 4 bases and V by 2 bases; bases with no gene match: 14. This CDR3 has 19 residues. Per the germline V gene, CDR1 is LNHNV and CDR2 is YYDKDF (reference sequence). CDR3 residues: CATSRPRGDRGRVGETQYF. The CDR3 bases are TGTGCCACCAGCAGACCCCGAGGGGACAGGGGGCGCGTGGGAGAGACCCAGTACTTC.

The rearrangement joins TRBV2 to TRBJ1-1; D ambiguous. The CDR3 length is 14 residues. The ends were cut back, 5 bases at V and 0 bases at J, with 10 bases in the middle. Germline CDR1 is SNHLY and CDR2 is FYNNEI. CDR3 region: CASSPKGMNTEAFF. The CDR3 DNA sequence: TGTGCCAGCAGTCCAAAAGGAATGAACACTGAAGCTTTCTTT. The whole variable domain, filled in from reference TRBV2 and TRBJ1-1, reads EPEVTQTPSHQVTQMGQEVILRCVPISNHLYFYWYRQILGQKVEFLVSFYNNEISEKSEIFDDQFSVERPDGSNFTLKIRSTKLEDSAMYFCASSPKGMNTEAFFGQGTRLTVV.

The chain employs TRBV4-1 and TRBJ2-1, with D possibly being TRBD2 (6 bases). CDR1 and CDR2 (germline): MGHRA, YSYEKL. The CDR3 has 12 amino acids. V was shortened by 8 bases and J by 9 bases, with 14 bases between the two germline ends. The CDR3 reads CASRPLGGEQFF. The CDR3 DNA is TGCGCCAGCCGACCACTCGGGGGTGAGCAGTTCTTC.

J is TRBJ2-1 and V is TRBV7-2; 7 nucleotides match TRBD2. The CDR3 is 16 residues long. Germline values: CDR1 SGHTA, CDR2 FQGNSA. J was trimmed by 1 base and V by 1 base; bases with no gene match: 4. CDR3 nucleotide sequence: TGTGCCAGCAGCTTAGTAGGTAGCGGGTCCTACAATGAGCAGTTCTTC. This translates into CASSLVGSGSYNEQFF.

The gene calls are TRBV29-1 and TRBJ1-3; D might be TRBD1 (6 bases). V lost 6 bases to trimming and J lost 0 bases, with 9 bases between them. The CDR3 has 13 amino acids. From germline, CDR1 is SQVTM and CDR2 ANQGSEA. The CDR3 DNA is TGCAGCGTCCCGGACAGCTCTGGAAACACCATATATTTT. Translating gives CSVPDSSGNTIYF.

The rearrangement links TRBV2 to TRBJ2-3; perhaps D is TRBD1 or TRBD2 (5 bases each). The length of the CDR3 is 13 residues. Germline V gene lookup returns CDR1 SNHLY and CDR2 FYNNEI. V lost 10 bases and J lost 4, with 15 bases in between. The CDR3 DNA reads as TGTGCCAAAGGGACCTCCGGGCCAGATACGCAGTATTTT. This sequence encodes CAKGTSGPDTQYF.

The V gene is TRBV12-3 or TRBV12-4, the J gene TRBJ2-3; D is perhaps TRBD1 or TRBD2 (5 bases each). This CDR3 spans 11 amino acids. The germline V and J ends were trimmed by 8 bases and 13 bases, with 16 bases remaining between them. DNA of the CDR3: TGTGCCAGCCAGGGACGGCCAACGAAGTATTTT. Translation: CASQGRPTKYF.

The gene calls are TRBV5-4 and TRBJ1-3; D uncertain. V was shortened by 0 bases and J by 0 bases, with 4 bases between the two germline ends. The length of the CDR3 is 14 residues. CDR1 and CDR2 from the germline V gene are SGHNT and YYREEE (reference sequence). CDR3 nucleotide sequence: TGTGCCAGCAGCTTGGGACACTCTGGAAACACCATATATTTT. This gives the protein CASSLGHSGNTIYF.

The chain has TRBV2 and TRBJ2-5; no reliable D call. Trimming removed 6 bases from V and 7 bases from J, with 6 bases in between. The germline V gene has CDR1 SNHLY and CDR2 FYNNEI. This CDR3 is 10 amino acids long. CDR3 nucleotide sequence: TGTGCCAGCAGCCCAGGGACCCAGTACTTC. Translating it yields CASSPGTQYF. Variable domain in full (rest from reference TRBV2 and TRBJ2-5): EPEVTQTPSHQVTQMGQEVILRCVPISNHLYFYWYRQILGQKVEFLVSFYNNEISEKSEIFDDQFSVERPDGSNFTLKIRSTKLEDSAMYFCASSPGTQYFGPGTRLLVL.

The chain recombines TRBV5-1 with TRBJ1-1, with 7 bases matching TRBD1. The germline V gene has CDR1 SGHRS and CDR2 YFSETQ. This CDR3 region has 14 residues. V shed 0 bases, J shed 10 bases, and the junction held 9 bases outside the gene matches. The CDR3 DNA sequence: TGCGCCAGCAGCTTGGAGGGGACAGATTTAGGAGCTTTCTTT. Translated: CASSLEGTDLGAFF.

In this sample, this clone turned up once. CDR3 sequence: CASSLGLGGLAPVGEQFF. CDR3 DNA: TGTGCCAGCAGCTTAGGCCTGGGAGGGCTAGCGCCGGTCGGTGAGCAGTTCTTC. This chain uses TRBV7-6 with TRBJ2-1, with 7 bases aligning to TRBD2. This CDR3 is built from 18 residues. Germline-derived CDR1 and CDR2 are SGHVS and FNYEAQ. Losses at the gene ends were 1 base for V and 9 bases for J; bases not matched to a gene: 18.

The rearrangement links TRBV7-9 to TRBJ2-1; D is possibly TRBD2 (5 bases). Trimming took 2 bases from V and 8 from J, leaving 13 bases between them. The CDR3 is made up of 14 amino acids. Germline V gene sequence: CDR1 SEHNR, CDR2 FQNEAQ (reference sequence). The CDR3 region has the DNA TGTGCCAGCAGCTTAAGCGGTAAAATGCATGAGCAGTTCTTC. Translated: CASSLSGKMHEQFF.

The V call is TRBV5-1, the J call TRBJ2-7, with TRBD1 matching 10 bases. The CDR3 is 15 residues long. Per the germline V gene, CDR1 is SGHRS and CDR2 is YFSETQ. Trimming cost V 5 bases and J 4 bases; bases outside gene matches: 9. This CDR3 reads CASSQTGGRDYEQYF. Here the CDR3 DNA reads TGCGCCAGCAGTCAGACAGGGGGCCGGGATTACGAGCAGTACTTC.